The rows below give T cell receptor beta chains drawn from one sample of a study of Tregs in tolerant kidney transplant recipients. Only in-frame clones appear in the TCRdb table, and some are missing; sequencing was by immunoSEQ multiplex PCR. The data show over 50,000 clones, 80% to 90% seen once. Sequencing was performed on Tregs from blood, taken before the transplant. All receptors derive from a human donor who received a combined kidney and bone marrow transplant. The CDR3 runs from the conserved cysteine through the conserved F or W. A D gene is named only where the DNA matches it firmly. Size values are once, few and many counts, or a class for expanded clones, and some rows have none.

J gene: TRBJ2-6
D gene: NA
clone size: NA
V gene: TRBV4-3
CDR3 DNA: TGCGCCAGCAGCCAAGATCGTGTAACTGGGGCCAACGTCCTGACTTTC
CDR3 protein: CASSQDRVTGANVLTF

J gene: TRBJ2-2
D gene: NA
clone size: few
V gene: TRBV27
CDR3 DNA: TGTGCCAGCAGTTTAGGAGGGGTCTACACCGGGGAGCTGTTTTTT
CDR3 protein: CASSLGGVYTGELFF

J gene: TRBJ1-2
D gene: NA
clone size: few
V gene: TRBV11-2
CDR3 DNA: TGTGCCAGCAGCCGGGACTTTGATGGCTACACCTTC
CDR3 protein: CASSRDFDGYTF

J gene: TRBJ2-2
D gene: NA
clone size: NA
V gene: TRBV11-3
CDR3 DNA: TGTGCCAGCAGCCACCGGGGCTCCCTCTGGGGCACCGGGGAGCTGTTTTTT
CDR3 protein: CASSHRGSLWGTGELFF

J gene: TRBJ1-1
D gene: NA
clone size: NA
V gene: TRBV5-6
CDR3 DNA: TGTGCCAGCAGCTGGGTGGGGGGGGCGAGGACTGAAGCTTTCTTT
CDR3 protein: CASSWVGGARTEAFF

J gene: TRBJ2-1
D gene: TRBD2
clone size: NA
V gene: TRBV14
CDR3 DNA: TGTGCCAGCAGCCAAGATCTTCCCGGGAGGGACTACAATGAGCAGTTCTTC
CDR3 protein: CASSQDLPGRDYNEQFF

J gene: TRBJ1-6
D gene: NA
clone size: NA
V gene: TRBV25-1
CDR3 DNA: TGTGCCAGCAGTGAGTCCCTCGGGGGGCCAGGTTCACCCCTCCACTTT
CDR3 protein: CASSESLGGPGSPLHF

J gene: TRBJ2-2
D gene: NA
clone size: NA
V gene: TRBV5-5
CDR3 DNA: TGTGCCAGCAGCCCCGGTGGGGCGAACACCGGGGAGCTGTTTTTT
CDR3 protein: CASSPGGANTGELFF

J gene: TRBJ2-7
D gene: TRBD1
clone size: NA
V gene: TRBV18
CDR3 DNA: TGTGCCAGCTCACCGGGGACAGGGTCCCCCTACGAGCAGTACTTC
CDR3 protein: CASSPGTGSPYEQYF

J gene: TRBJ2-7
D gene: NA
clone size: NA
V gene: TRBV5-1
CDR3 DNA: TGCGCCAGCAGCTTGGCCGGTCCCTACGAGCAGTACTTC
CDR3 protein: CASSLAGPYEQYF

J gene: TRBJ1-5
D gene: NA
clone size: NA
V gene: TRBV6-4
CDR3 DNA: TGTGCCAGCAGTGAGTCTGGGGCGCATCAGCCCCAGCATTTT
CDR3 protein: CASSESGAHQPQHF

J gene: TRBJ2-6
D gene: NA
clone size: NA
V gene: TRBV19
CDR3 DNA: TGTGCCAGTAGTATATTCCTCTCTGGGGCCAACGTCCTGACTTTC
CDR3 protein: CASSIFLSGANVLTF

J gene: TRBJ2-5
D gene: NA
clone size: few
V gene: TRBV5-6
CDR3 DNA: TGTGCCAGCAGCTTGGCGGGACTCACCGGGGTGGTTCGGGAGACCCAGTACTTC
CDR3 protein: CASSLAGLTGVVRETQYF

J gene: TRBJ2-5
D gene: NA
clone size: NA
V gene: TRBV7-2
CDR3 DNA: TGTGCCAGCAGCCCGACCTGGGGGAAACCTCAAGAGACCCAGTACTTC
CDR3 protein: CASSPTWGKPQETQYF

J gene: TRBJ2-1
D gene: NA
clone size: NA
V gene: TRBV11-2
CDR3 DNA: TGTGCCAGCAGCGCCTCGGATCCATACAGCTCCTACAATGAGCAGTTCTTC
CDR3 protein: CASSASDPYSSYNEQFF

J gene: TRBJ2-1
D gene: NA
clone size: NA
V gene: TRBV9
CDR3 DNA: TGTGCCAGCAGCCAACAGGGTAGTGGCTACAATGAGCAGTTCTTC
CDR3 protein: CASSQQGSGYNEQFF

J gene: TRBJ2-1
D gene: NA
clone size: NA
V gene: TRBV5-8
CDR3 DNA: TGTGCCAGCAGCTTATGGGGGGTTTACAATGAGCAGTTCTTC
CDR3 protein: CASSLWGVYNEQFF

J gene: TRBJ1-1
D gene: TRBD1
clone size: NA
V gene: TRBV18
CDR3 DNA: TGTGCCAGCTCACCTTACGGGACAGCAAACACTGAAGCTTTCTTT
CDR3 protein: CASSPYGTANTEAFF

J gene: TRBJ1-1
D gene: NA
clone size: NA
V gene: TRBV11-1
CDR3 DNA: TGTGCCAGCAGCTCCCGGGACGGTGACACTGAAGCTTTCTTT
CDR3 protein: CASSSRDGDTEAFF

J gene: TRBJ1-1
D gene: TRBD1
clone size: NA
V gene: TRBV27
CDR3 DNA: TGTGCCAGCAGCCCCCGTGACAGGGGTTTCTGGGCCACTGAAGCTTTCTTT
CDR3 protein: CASSPRDRGFWATEAFF

J gene: TRBJ1-6
D gene: NA
clone size: once
V gene: TRBV19
CDR3 DNA: TGTGCCAGTAGTATGATCAGAACGAATTCACCCCTCCACTTT
CDR3 protein: CASSMIRTNSPLHF

J gene: TRBJ2-5
D gene: NA
clone size: NA
V gene: TRBV28
CDR3 DNA: TGTGCCAGCAGTTTACTGGGGGAGACCCAGTACTTC
CDR3 protein: CASSLLGETQYF

J gene: TRBJ2-3
D gene: TRBD1
clone size: NA
V gene: TRBV19
CDR3 DNA: TGTGCCAGTGGGGGACAGGCGGCAGATACGCAGTATTTT
CDR3 protein: CASGGQAADTQYF

J gene: TRBJ2-5
D gene: TRBD1
clone size: NA
V gene: TRBV18
CDR3 DNA: TGTGCCAGCTCACCTCAGGGGGCTTCAGAGACCCAGTACTTC
CDR3 protein: CASSPQGASETQYF

J gene: TRBJ2-3
D gene: NA
clone size: NA
V gene: TRBV6-1
CDR3 DNA: TGTGCCAGCAGTACCCCTGGCCTCACAGATACGCAGTATTTT
CDR3 protein: CASSTPGLTDTQYF

J gene: TRBJ2-7
D gene: NA
clone size: NA
V gene: TRBV6-5
CDR3 DNA: TGTGCCAGCAGTTTGAATACGAACCACTACTACGAGCAGTACTTC
CDR3 protein: CASSLNTNHYYEQYF

J gene: TRBJ1-2
D gene: NA
clone size: NA
V gene: TRBV5-4
CDR3 DNA: TGTGCCAGCACCCAAACAGGGTCTAACTATGGCTACACCTTC
CDR3 protein: CASTQTGSNYGYTF

J gene: TRBJ2-5
D gene: NA
clone size: NA
V gene: TRBV20-1
CDR3 DNA: TGCAGTGCTAGCCAACAAGAGACCCAGTACTTC
CDR3 protein: CSASQQETQYF

J gene: TRBJ2-1
D gene: NA
clone size: NA
V gene: TRBV5-4
CDR3 DNA: TGTGCCAGCAGCTTGGTGGCAGGAAAACATACCTACAATGAGCAGTTCTTC
CDR3 protein: CASSLVAGKHTYNEQFF

J gene: TRBJ1-1
D gene: TRBD1
clone size: NA
V gene: TRBV5-1
CDR3 DNA: TGCGCCAGCAGCCTTACAGGGGGAACTGAAGCTTTCTTT
CDR3 protein: CASSLTGGTEAFF

J gene: TRBJ1-4
D gene: NA
clone size: NA
V gene: TRBV10-3
CDR3 DNA: TGTGCCATCAGTGAGGGTAATGAAAAGCTGTTTTTT
CDR3 protein: CAISEGNEKLFF